This TCR beta chain was found in a study of blood T cell repertoires in COVID-19. About the study: Nucleic acid was either cDNA or gDNA, and it came from T cells, B-cell-depleted T cells, or PBMCs.

Germline values: CDR1 SGHTA, CDR2 FQGTGA. The CDR3 consists of 16 residues. Trimming stripped 6 bases from V and 2 bases from J, with 18 bases between. The table came from immunoSEQ multiplex PCR; TCRdb's copy has only in-frame clones and leaves some out. Of some 57,000 clones listed, roughly nine tenths are singletons. The chain carries TRBV7-3 and TRBJ2-3; maybe TRBD2 (7 bases). The sequenced sample consisted of peripheral blood. This sequence originates from a man between 60 and 70 years old with acute or convalescent COVID-19. The DNA for the CDR3 is TGTGCCAGCAGATATCAAGGGGGGGTTAACACAGATACGCAGTATTTT. It specifies CASRYQGGVNTDTQYF.